This TCR beta chain originates from a study of a mutant IDH1 vaccine in newly diagnosed glioma. About the research overall: In some groups vaccination began 4-6 weeks post-radiotherapy; others received it with temozolomide. At week 47 came visit V13, while visit V12 had come at week 35.

V was pared by 1 base and J by 7 bases, with 15 bases between. CDR1 and CDR2 from the germline V gene are SGHDT and YYEEEE. CDR3 length: 15 amino acids. Repertoires were generated with immunoSEQ multiplex PCR, while TCRdb's copy carries only in-frame clones and drops some. Among about 46,000 clones, 92% were seen once, and the ten largest hold roughly 2.4%. Turning to this clone: What it recognizes is unknown.

As for time point: week 35, safety follow-up. The study gave 300 ug of mutant IDH1 20-mer peptide per vaccine dose, with topical imiquimod. The clonotype was recovered from a man aged 50-60 years with glioma. The sequenced sample was PBMCs, obtained from a glioma patient whose treatment included an IDH1 peptide vaccine. V is TRBV5-6 and J is TRBJ1-5; D is ambiguous. DNA for the CDR3: TGTGCCAGCAGCTTGCGATGGAAAGGGCTCCAGCCCCAGCATTTT. Translated: CASSLRWKGLQPQHF.